The 24 T cell receptor beta chains listed next were all sequenced from one sample in a study of somatic mutations in cytotoxic T cells in rheumatoid arthritis. Generated by immunoSEQ multiplex PCR, the TCRdb table keeps only in-frame clones and is missing some. Here the sample spans about 16,000 clones, nearly 80% being singletons. The sample consisted of CD8+ T cells sorted from blood. Source of these receptors: an adult with rheumatoid arthritis.

This chain uses TRBV4-2 with TRBJ2-2; TRBD1 matches at 10 bases. Germline loops: CDR1 LGHNA, CDR2 YNFKEQ. The CDR3 consists of 15 residues. The V gene end was trimmed by 3 bases and the J gene end by 6 bases; junction bases not matched to a gene: 4. CDR3 coding DNA: TGTGCCAGCAGCCATCCCGGGACAGGGGCCGGGGAGCTGTTTTTT. This translates into CASSHPGTGAGELFF.

This clone has a single count. J is TRBJ2-1 and V is TRBV11-2; 8 nucleotides line up with TRBD1. Germline CDR1 SGHAT, CDR2 FQNNGV. V gave up 4 bases and J gave up 7 bases; unmatched junction bases: 12. The length of the CDR3 is 16 residues. The CDR3 here is CASSSLASGQVNEQFF. CDR3 coding DNA: TGTGCCAGCAGCTCCTTGGCTTCGGGACAGGTAAATGAGCAGTTCTTC.

This rearrangement joins TRBV25-1 to TRBJ1-2, with D tentatively TRBD1 (6 bases). CDR3 length: 13 residues. The V gene lost 4 bases and the J gene lost 8 bases, with 14 bases spanning the gap. Germline V gene sequence: CDR1 MGHDK, CDR2 SYGVNS. The CDR3 region is CASSVGGVWGYTF. The CDR3 region has the DNA TGTGCCAGCAGTGTAGGGGGGGTTTGGGGCTACACCTTC.

The chain employs TRBV25-1 and TRBJ1-1, with 8 bases fitting TRBD1. This CDR3 has 16 amino acids. Germline V gene lookup returns CDR1 MGHDK and CDR2 SYGVNS. V lost 9 bases to trimming and J lost 1 base; unmatched junction nucleotides: 13. The CDR3 here is CASFLTTGGGNTEAFF. The CDR3 nucleotides read TGTGCCAGTTTCTTGACCACAGGGGGTGGGAACACTGAAGCTTTCTTT. The whole variable domain, remainder taken from reference TRBV25-1 and TRBJ1-1, is EADIYQTPRYLVIGTGKKITLECSQTMGHDKMYWYQQDPGMELHLIHYSYGVNSTEKGDLSSESTVSRIRTEHFPLTLESARPSHTSQYLCASFLTTGGGNTEAFFGQGTRLTVV.

In DNA form, the CDR3 reads TGTGCCAGTAGTATAGAGGTCGGGGAACGGTTGGACACTGAAGCTTTCTTT. As protein: CASSIEVGERLDTEAFF. The chain combines TRBV19 with TRBJ1-1; the D is unclear. With 0 bases removed from V and 3 bases from J, the gap between germline ends came to 17 bases. CDR1 and CDR2 from the germline V gene are LNHDA and SQIVND (reference sequence). The CDR3 spans 17 residues.

The chain combines TRBV7-2 with TRBJ2-7; 8 bases are shared with TRBD2. CDR1 SGHTA and CDR2 FQGNSA come from the germline V gene. This CDR3 contains 17 residues. The trim removed 4 bases at V and 2 bases at J, leaving 13 bases unmatched. The CDR3 region has the DNA TGTGCCAGCAGCTCCCCGAGGACCGGGGGGGAGGCCTACGAGCAGTACTTC. This encodes CASSSPRTGGEAYEQYF.

V usage is TRBV7-9 and J usage is TRBJ1-2; 11 bases fit TRBD1. The junction had 6 bases not matched to a gene; V was cut back by 5 bases and J by 1 base. The CDR3 sequence is 16 residues long. Germline loops: CDR1 SEHNR, CDR2 FQNEAQ (reference sequence). For the CDR3, the DNA is TGTGCCAGCAGCCTTGCGGGACAGGGGGATAACTATGGCTACACCTTC. Its translation: CASSLAGQGDNYGYTF.

This clone is a singleton in its sample. This sequence joins TRBV25-1 and TRBJ1-1; the D is unclear. The CDR3 has 13 amino acids. Germline V CDR1 and CDR2: MGHDK, SYGVNS. V was trimmed by 5 bases and J by 1 base, leaving 8 bases between them. In DNA, the CDR3 is TGTGCCAGCAGTTTAGACTGGAACACTGAAGCTTTCTTT. Amino acids: CASSLDWNTEAFF.

V gene TRBV14 combines with J gene TRBJ2-7; no clear D. The ends were cut back, 1 base at V and 3 bases at J, with 13 bases in the middle. This CDR3 contains 15 residues. The germline V gene encodes CDR1 SGHDN and CDR2 FVKESK. The DNA for the CDR3 is TGTGCCAGCAGCCAAGTGTCGGCAGCCTACTACGAGCAGTACTTC. Protein sequence: CASSQVSAAYYEQYF.

The rearrangement links TRBV11-1 to TRBJ2-1; 7 nucleotides agree with TRBD2. The germline V gene encodes CDR1 SGHAT and CDR2 FQDESV (reference sequence). The CDR3 is 16 residues long. Trimming took 0 bases from V and 11 from J; bases not matched to a gene: 13. The CDR3 is CASSLAGIAGSPKQFF. The DNA for the CDR3 is TGTGCCAGCAGCTTAGCTGGGATAGCGGGCTCCCCCAAGCAGTTCTTC.

The genes are TRBV28 and TRBJ1-6; D is undetermined. The CDR3 runs to 12 residues. Germline CDR1 and CDR2: MDHEN and SYDVKM. V lost 2 bases to trimming and J lost 8 bases, with 4 bases between them. CDR3: CASSLEYSPLHF. Here the CDR3 DNA reads TGTGCCAGCAGTTTAGAATATTCACCCCTCCACTTT.

V gene TRBV9 combines with J gene TRBJ2-2; D is ambiguous. This CDR3 contains 13 residues. The germline V and J ends were trimmed by 4 bases and 1 base, with 5 bases remaining between them. CDR1 SGDLS and CDR2 YYNGEE come from the germline V gene. Written as DNA, the CDR3 is TGTGCCAGCAGCCCGGGGAACACCGGGGAGCTGTTTTTT. Translating gives CASSPGNTGELFF.

V usage is TRBV7-9 and J usage is TRBJ2-1, with D perhaps assigned TRBD1 or TRBD2 (6 bases each). V was cut by 2 bases and J by 7 bases, with 12 bases left in between. CDR3 length equals 14 residues. The germline V gene encodes CDR1 SEHNR and CDR2 FQNEAQ (reference sequence). The CDR3 DNA reads as TGTGCCAGCAGCTTACGTGAAGGGGGGAATGAGCAGTTCTTC. It yields the protein CASSLREGGNEQFF.

The chain couples TRBV5-6 to TRBJ2-7; TRBD1 agrees at 10 bases. The junction had 12 bases not matched to a gene; V was cut back by 4 bases and J by 5 bases. CDR3 length: 16 residues. Germline loops: CDR1 SGHDT, CDR2 YYEEEE. The CDR3 reads CASSPWTGTGDDEQYF. CDR3 DNA sequence: TGTGCCAGCAGCCCCTGGACCGGGACAGGGGACGACGAGCAGTACTTC. The complete variable domain, with remaining parts taken from reference TRBV5-6 and TRBJ2-7, reads DAGVTQSPTHLIKTRGQQVTLRCSPKSGHDTVSWYQQALGQGPQFIFQYYEEEERQRGNFPDRFSGHQFPNYSSELNVNALLLGDSALYLCASSPWTGTGDDEQYFGPGTRLTVT.

The chain carries TRBV5-1 and TRBJ2-1; D is possibly TRBD1 (5 bases). There are 14 residues in the CDR3. Germline V CDR1 and CDR2: SGHRS, YFSETQ. Between the trimmed V and J ends, which lost 0 bases and 10 bases, there was a span of 14 bases. The CDR3 loop reads CASSLAGQGREQFF. In DNA, the CDR3 is TGCGCCAGCAGCTTGGCCGGGCAGGGAAGGGAGCAGTTCTTC.

The chain has TRBV15 and TRBJ1-3; D ambiguous. The CDR3 has 15 amino acids. Trimming took 6 bases from V and 0 from J, leaving 12 bases between them. Germline CDR1 reads LNHNV; CDR2 reads YYDKDF (reference sequence). The CDR3 region is CATSVTYPSGNTIYF. CDR3 nucleotides: TGTGCCACCAGTGTAACCTACCCCTCTGGAAACACCATATATTTT.

The chain combines TRBV7-6 with TRBJ2-7; 11 bases align to TRBD1. The germline CDR1 and CDR2 sequences are SGHVS and FNYEAQ. The length of the CDR3 is 15 residues. V lost 5 bases and J lost 1; bases outside the gene matches: 4. The CDR3 coding sequence is TGTGCCAGCAGCCGGGGGACAGGGGGGTCCTACGAGCAGTACTTC. It codes for CASSRGTGGSYEQYF.

The chain employs TRBV27 and TRBJ1-1, with D perhaps matching TRBD1 (5 bases). CDR1 is MNHEY, CDR2 SMNVEV, per germline (reference sequence). The CDR3 is 14 amino acids. Trimming left V 3 bases short and J 6 bases short, with 14 bases between. CDR3 loop: CASSFGGGSAEAFF. DNA of the CDR3: TGTGCCAGCAGTTTTGGTGGGGGATCGGCTGAAGCTTTCTTT.

The chain carries TRBV5-1 and TRBJ2-2; 8 bases match TRBD2. Germline V CDR1 and CDR2: SGHRS, YFSETQ. CDR3 length equals 19 residues. Trimming removed 0 bases from V and 0 bases from J; junction bases left unmatched: 10. The CDR3 nucleotides are TGCGCCAGCAGCTTGGACGGACTAGCAATAGCCTCGAACACCGGGGAGCTGTTTTTT. Encoded protein: CASSLDGLAIASNTGELFF. The full variable domain, with the rest looked up from reference TRBV5-1 and TRBJ2-2, is KAGVTQTPRYLIKTRGQQVTLSCSPISGHRSVSWYQQTPGQGLQFLFEYFSETQRNKGNFPGRFSGRQFSNSRSEMNVSTLELGDSALYLCASSLDGLAIASNTGELFFGEGSRLTVL.

The chain uses TRBV4-2 and TRBJ1-1; D ambiguous. Trimming left V 0 bases short and J 1 base short, with 9 bases between. The CDR3 extends over 15 amino acids. Germline V gene lookup returns CDR1 LGHNA and CDR2 YNFKEQ. CDR3 in DNA: TGTGCCAGCAGCCAAGATGGGCCGGGGAACACTGAAGCTTTCTTT. It specifies CASSQDGPGNTEAFF.

This clone was seen only once. V gene TRBV4-3 combines with J gene TRBJ2-7, with a tentative D call TRBD1 (5 bases). Germline loops: CDR1 LGHNA, CDR2 YSLEER. The germline V and J ends were trimmed by 0 bases and 3 bases, with 12 bases remaining between them. CDR3 length equals 15 residues. The CDR3 loop reads CASSQDSTVIYEQYF. DNA of the CDR3: TGCGCCAGCAGCCAAGATTCGACAGTAATCTACGAGCAGTACTTC.

As for this clone: Other DNA sequences in this sample translate to the same CDR3. The rearrangement joins TRBV27 to TRBJ1-2, with a possible D match to TRBD1 (6 bases). V lost 5 bases and J 2 bases, leaving 12 bases between the germline ends. The CDR3 is 14 amino acids. Germline CDR1 is MNHEY and CDR2 is SMNVEV (reference sequence). CDR3 bases: TGTGCCAGCAGTCCTGGGGGGCAGAACTATGGCTACACCTTC. Protein: CASSPGGQNYGYTF.

The V and J genes are TRBV29-1 and TRBJ2-3; 10 bases map to TRBD1. The CDR3 has 15 residues. J gave up 1 base and V 3 bases, and 4 bases lay outside the gene matches. The germline CDR1 and CDR2 sequences are SQVTM and ANQGSEA. The CDR3 coding sequence is TGCAGCGTTGATAGGACAGGGGGACGCACAGATACGCAGTATTTT. It codes for CSVDRTGGRTDTQYF.

This sequence joins TRBV29-1 and TRBJ1-2; the D gene is possibly TRBD1 (6 bases). CDR3 size: 15 residues. Trimming removed 6 bases from V and 1 base from J, with 18 bases in between. CDR1 and CDR2 (germline): SQVTM, ANQGSEA. The CDR3 DNA reads TGCAGCGTCCCGCCGGGGGGGGCCTTTAACTATGGCTACACCTTC. As protein: CSVPPGGAFNYGYTF.